This passage covers 30 T cell receptor beta chains from one sample sequenced in a study of blood T cell repertoires in COVID-19. Only in-frame clones appear in the TCRdb table, and some are missing; sequencing was by immunoSEQ multiplex PCR. The sample gives approximately 180,000 clones, 80% to 90% of which show up once; around 2.6% is in the top ten. Sequences were obtained from peripheral blood. The receptor source for this set is a man aged 40-55 years with active or convalescent COVID-19.

The chain uses TRBV12-5 and TRBJ2-1; D may be TRBD1 (5 bases). The V and J ends lost 1 base and 5 bases respectively, with 12 bases between them. Germline V gene lookup returns CDR1 LGHNT and CDR2 FRNRAP. CDR3 length: 15 amino acids. CDR3 DNA sequence: TGTGCTAGTGGTTTGGGCCAGGGTAGGGACAATGAGCAGTTCTTC. It is translated as CASGLGQGRDNEQFF.

This sequence joins TRBV29-1 and TRBJ2-6, with D tentatively TRBD1 (6 bases). CDR1 SQVTM and CDR2 ANQGSEA come from the germline V gene. The V gene lost 3 bases and the J gene lost 0 bases, with 12 bases spanning the gap. The CDR3 covers 16 residues. The CDR3 DNA is TGCAGCGTTGAGAGGGACACGGACTCTGGGGCCAACGTCCTGACTTTC. As protein: CSVERDTDSGANVLTF.

The CDR3 region is CSVLLGSSYEQYF. DNA for the CDR3: TGCAGCGTTCTCCTCGGGAGCTCCTACGAGCAGTACTTC. The chain combines TRBV29-1 with TRBJ2-7; tentative D call: TRBD2 (6 bases). CDR1 is SQVTM and CDR2 is ANQGSEA in the germline V gene. CDR3 length: 13 amino acids. V shed 5 bases and J shed 0 bases, with 11 bases lying between them.

This sequence joins TRBV7-9 and TRBJ2-1; 8 nucleotides match TRBD1. This CDR3 is 15 amino acids long. The trim removed 2 bases at V and 6 bases at J, leaving 6 bases unmatched. The germline V gene encodes CDR1 SEHNR and CDR2 FQNEAQ (reference sequence). CDR3 loop: CASSLRGQGLNEQFF. The CDR3 bases are TGTGCCAGCAGCTTAAGAGGACAGGGTCTCAATGAGCAGTTCTTC.

This clone was counted only a few times. The chain carries TRBV15 and TRBJ2-6; unclear D gene. This CDR3 has 15 amino acids. Trimming cost V 1 base and J 4 bases, with 8 bases left between them. Germline CDR1 and CDR2: LNHNV and YYDKDF (reference sequence). CDR3 in amino acids: CATSRVGEGANVLTF. Written as DNA, the CDR3 is TGTGCCACCAGCAGAGTCGGTGAGGGGGCCAACGTCCTGACTTTC.

The gene calls are TRBV5-4 and TRBJ1-4, with 8 bases matching TRBD1. The trim removed 3 bases at V and 5 bases at J, leaving 6 bases unmatched. Germline CDR1 is SGHNT and CDR2 is YYREEE (reference sequence). CDR3 length: 15 amino acids. The chain's CDR3 is CASSWAGTGNEKLFF. DNA of the CDR3: TGTGCCAGCAGCTGGGCCGGGACAGGCAATGAAAAACTGTTTTTT.

The rearrangement joins TRBV9 to TRBJ2-2; TRBD2 aligns across 10 bases. CDR3 length: 17 amino acids. V was pared by 4 bases and J by 6 bases, with 12 bases of the junction left unmatched. Germline values: CDR1 SGDLS, CDR2 YYNGEE. The CDR3: CASSPGESGGVAGELFF. The CDR3 DNA sequence: TGTGCCAGCAGCCCCGGGGAGAGCGGGGGGGTAGCCGGGGAGCTGTTTTTT.

V is TRBV6-5 and J is TRBJ1-1; no definite D call. This CDR3 region has 13 residues. Between the trimmed V and J ends, which lost 10 bases and 10 bases, there was a span of 22 bases. The germline CDR1 and CDR2 sequences are MNHEY and SVGAGI. This chain's CDR3 is CATYEQTLSRAFF. The CDR3 nucleotides are TGTGCCACCTACGAACAGACCCTAAGTCGAGCTTTCTTT.

V usage is TRBV3-1 (or the pseudogene TRBV3-2) and J usage is TRBJ2-2; TRBD2 might be the D (5 bases). Germline CDR1 LGHDT, CDR2 YNNKEL (reference sequence). The CDR3 has 14 residues. Trimming left V 2 bases short and J 6 bases short, with 10 bases between. CDR3 bases: TGTGCCAGCAGCCAATCGGGGTATTCCGGGGAGCTGTTTTTT. Protein sequence: CASSQSGYSGELFF.

This clone was seen a single time. The chain links TRBV5-4 to TRBJ1-2; 10 bases match TRBD1. Germline values: CDR1 SGHNT, CDR2 YYREEE (reference sequence). Losses at the gene ends were 4 bases for V and 8 bases for J; bases not matched to a gene: 8. The CDR3 loop spans 14 amino acids. CDR3 in amino acids: CASSTGQGKGGYTF. DNA of the CDR3: TGTGCCAGCAGCACGGGACAGGGGAAGGGAGGCTACACCTTC.

This clone appeared a single time. The CDR3 DNA sequence: TGTGCCAGCAGTTACGCGGGGCCGGCAGATACGCAGTATTTT. This gives the protein CASSYAGPADTQYF. The chain has TRBV6-5 and TRBJ2-3, with TRBD2 as a possible D gene (6 bases). Germline loops: CDR1 MNHEY, CDR2 SVGAGI. CDR3 length: 14 residues. V dropped 2 bases and J dropped 4 bases, with 10 bases sitting between them.

The V call is TRBV21-1, the J call TRBJ1-4; the listed D gene, TRBD1, was not tested against the DNA. TRBV21-1 is given as a pseudogene. The CDR3 contains 20 residues. The CDR3 DNA sequence: TGTGCCAGCAGCTTAAAGGGTGGGACAATAACCTTTCTCTGGGATGAAAAACTGTTTTTT. Its translation: CASSLKGGTITFLWDEKLFF.

V gene TRBV27 combines with J gene TRBJ1-6; 7 bases align to TRBD1. Per germline, CDR1 MNHEY and CDR2 SMNVEV (reference sequence). This CDR3 is built from 13 residues. The J segment lost 11 bases and the V segment lost 4 bases, leaving 5 bases of the junction unmatched. CDR3 bases: TGTGCCAGCAGTTGGGGACAGTCGGCACCCCTCCACTTT. Translating it yields CASSWGQSAPLHF.

V gene TRBV19 combines with J gene TRBJ1-1; TRBD1 matches 9 bases. Germline V lookup: CDR1 LNHDA, CDR2 SQIVND (reference sequence). The CDR3 contains 14 residues. Trimming cost V 3 bases and J 1 base; bases outside gene matches: 0. The CDR3, as DNA: TGTGCCAGTAGTATGACAGGGGGGAACACTGAAGCTTTCTTT. This codes for CASSMTGGNTEAFF. The complete variable domain, with remaining parts taken from reference TRBV19 and TRBJ1-1, reads DGGITQSPKYLFRKEGQNVTLSCEQNLNHDAMYWYRQDPGQGLRLIYYSQIVNDFQKGDIAEGYSVSREKKESFPLTVTSAQKNPTAFYLCASSMTGGNTEAFFGQGTRLTVV.

The chain carries TRBV28 and TRBJ2-3; maybe TRBD2 (7 bases). The germline V gene has CDR1 MDHEN and CDR2 SYDVKM. Trimming left V 4 bases short and J 1 base short, with 15 bases between. The CDR3 sequence is 16 residues long. This chain's CDR3 is CASSWGGARGTDTQYF. CDR3 bases: TGTGCCAGCAGTTGGGGGGGGGCGCGAGGCACAGATACGCAGTATTTT.

The rearrangement joins TRBV11-2 to TRBJ2-1, with D possibly TRBD1 on 6 matching bases. Trimming took 5 bases from V and 0 from J, leaving 11 bases between them. Germline V gene lookup returns CDR1 SGHAT and CDR2 FQNNGV. CDR3 length equals 15 residues. The CDR3 DNA follows: TGTGCCAGCAGCGGGGGCCCGAGCTCCTACAATGAGCAGTTCTTC. Translated, it gives CASSGGPSSYNEQFF. The full variable domain, in which reference TRBV11-2 and TRBJ2-1 provide the parts outside the CDR3, is EAGVAQSPRYKIIEKRQSVAFWCNPISGHATLYWYQQILGQGPKLLIQFQNNGVVDDSQLPKDRFSAERLKGVDSTLKIQPAKLEDSAVYLCASSGGPSSYNEQFFGPGTRLTVL.

CDR3 protein: CASSQEDKSNQPQHF. CDR3 bases: TGCGCCAGCAGCCAAGAGGACAAGTCGAATCAGCCCCAGCATTTT. V usage is TRBV4-1 and J usage is TRBJ1-5; D might be TRBD1 (5 bases). This CDR3 region has 15 residues. Germline assignment: CDR1 MGHRA and CDR2 YSYEKL. Trimming stripped 0 bases from V and 4 bases from J, with 10 bases between.

V and J are TRBV20-1 and TRBJ1-5; 7 bases are a match to TRBD1. Per the germline V gene, CDR1 is DFQATT and CDR2 is SNEGSKA (reference sequence). CDR3 length equals 19 residues. Trimming at V came to 3 bases and at J to 0 bases, leaving 17 bases not matched to a gene. This CDR3 is CSASIGMGTAVYSNQPQHF. CDR3 sequence (DNA): TGCAGTGCTAGTATCGGCATGGGGACAGCCGTTTATAGCAATCAGCCCCAGCATTTT.

This chain joins TRBV10-3 and TRBJ2-3, with 8 bases matching TRBD2. This CDR3 contains 14 residues. Germline lookup yields CDR1 ENHRY and CDR2 SYGVKD. V gave up 6 bases and J gave up 4 bases; unmatched junction bases: 6. For the CDR3, the DNA is TGTGCCATCAGCGGCCATAGCGGGGCAGATACGCAGTATTTT. It translates to CAISGHSGADTQYF.

V gene TRBV6-1 combines with J gene TRBJ2-3; no reliable D call. Germline V gives CDR1 MNHNS, CDR2 SASEGT. CDR3 length: 15 residues. The germline V and J ends were trimmed by 2 bases and 4 bases, with 13 bases remaining between them. The CDR3 sequence: CASSELPRKSDTQYF. The CDR3 region has the DNA TGTGCCAGCAGTGAACTACCCAGGAAGTCAGATACGCAGTATTTT.

This clone appeared once. The CDR3 reads CASSYLQVANTEAFF. In nucleotides, the CDR3 is TGTGCCAGCAGTTACTTACAGGTAGCTAACACTGAAGCTTTCTTT. J is TRBJ1-1 and V is TRBV2; D might be TRBD1 (5 bases). The length of the CDR3 is 15 residues. Trimming stripped 5 bases from V and 2 bases from J, with 15 bases between. Germline V gene sequence: CDR1 SNHLY, CDR2 FYNNEI.

This clone was found a few times. This sequence joins TRBV30 and TRBJ2-7; D possibly corresponds to TRBD2 (7 bases). The CDR3 has 14 amino acids. Germline V gene data show CDR1 as GTSNPN and CDR2 as SVGIG (reference sequence). V was trimmed by 3 bases and J by 6 bases, leaving 18 bases between them. CDR3 protein: CAWSRGGVRGEQYF. CDR3 bases: TGTGCCTGGAGCAGGGGAGGGGTTAGGGGCGAGCAGTACTTC. Full variable domain (rest looked up from reference TRBV30 and TRBJ2-7): SQTIHQWPATLVQPVGSPLSLECTVEGTSNPNLYWYRQAAGRGLQLLFYSVGIGQISSEVPQNLSASRPQDRQFILSSKKLLLSDSGFYLCAWSRGGVRGEQYFGPGTRLTVT.

The chain joins TRBV30 to TRBJ1-5; no clear D. CDR3 length: 14 residues. The germline V gene has CDR1 GTSNPN and CDR2 SVGIG (reference sequence). Trimming took off 2 bases at V and 3 bases at J, with 11 bases between the two ends. CDR3 nucleotides: TGTGCCTGGAGTACGGAGGGAAACAATCAGCCCCAGCATTTT. This encodes CAWSTEGNNQPQHF.

The rearrangement uses TRBV28 and TRBJ1-5, with a weak D call TRBD1 (6 bases). Germline V gene data show CDR1 as MDHEN and CDR2 as SYDVKM. This CDR3 region has 15 residues. The V end lost 7 bases, the J end lost 0 bases, and 13 bases lay between the germline ends. CDR3 nucleotides: TGTGCCAGCACCACGACAGGCTATAGCAATCAGCCCCAGCATTTT. Amino acids: CASTTTGYSNQPQHF.

V usage is TRBV4-2 and J usage is TRBJ2-3; TRBD2 aligns across 12 bases. CDR1 LGHNA and CDR2 YNFKEQ come from the germline V gene. The J segment lost 0 bases and the V segment lost 0 bases, leaving 4 bases of the junction unmatched. The CDR3 has 18 residues. DNA for the CDR3: TGTGCCAGCAGCCAAGATACTAGCGGGGGGCCAAGCACAGATACGCAGTATTTT. Protein: CASSQDTSGGPSTDTQYF.

The chain is built from TRBV27 and TRBJ2-5; D ambiguous. V dropped 4 bases and J dropped 1 base, with 13 bases sitting between them. The germline gives CDR1 MNHEY, CDR2 SMNVEV (reference sequence). This CDR3 spans 15 amino acids. CDR3 residues: CASSSRRLSQETQYF. CDR3 nucleotides: TGTGCCAGCAGTTCCCGGCGGCTAAGCCAAGAGACCCAGTACTTC.

The chain combines TRBV9 with TRBJ1-1; the D gene is possibly TRBD1 (5 bases). The germline gives CDR1 SGDLS, CDR2 YYNGEE. The CDR3 length is 15 residues. V was trimmed by 2 bases and J by 0 bases, leaving 11 bases between them. CDR3 nucleotides: TGTGCCAGCAGCGTTGGGGGGGAGTTGAACACTGAAGCTTTCTTT. It translates to CASSVGGELNTEAFF.

The gene calls are TRBV10-1 and TRBJ1-1; 7 bases align to TRBD1. Per the germline V gene, CDR1 is WNHNN and CDR2 is SYGVQD (reference sequence). The ends lost 8 bases at V and 6 bases at J; junction bases unmatched: 12. There are 14 residues in the CDR3. The CDR3 DNA reads as TGCGCCAGCGCCACAGACAGGGACGGGGCTGAAGCTTTCTTT. Residues: CASATDRDGAEAFF.

The chain employs TRBV14 and TRBJ2-3; 10 bases map to TRBD1. The CDR3 loop spans 15 amino acids. Per the germline V gene, CDR1 is SGHDN and CDR2 is FVKESK. V was clipped by 1 base and J by 9 bases; unmatched bases: 7. DNA for the CDR3: TGTGCCAGCAGCCAAGTGGGACAGGGGAGGTTGACGCAGTATTTT. It encodes CASSQVGQGRLTQYF.

The rearrangement links TRBV24-1 to TRBJ1-2, with TRBD1 matching 7 bases. Germline CDR1 KGHDR, CDR2 SFDVKD. The CDR3 contains 14 residues. V trimming: 4 bases; J trimming: 7 bases; junction bases outside the gene matches: 8. The CDR3 here is CATSDPWTGGGYTF. The CDR3 nucleotides read TGTGCCACCAGTGACCCTTGGACAGGTGGTGGCTACACCTTC.